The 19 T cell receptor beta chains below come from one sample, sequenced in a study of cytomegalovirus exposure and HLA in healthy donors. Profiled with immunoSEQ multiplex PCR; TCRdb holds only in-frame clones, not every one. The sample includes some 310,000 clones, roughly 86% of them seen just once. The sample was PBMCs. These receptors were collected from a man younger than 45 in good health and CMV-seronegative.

CDR3 protein: CAWSGPPGLGQPQHF. As DNA, the CDR3 is TGTGCCTGGAGTGGACCCCCAGGCCTCGGTCAGCCCCAGCATTTT. V is TRBV30 and J is TRBJ1-5; D not certain. Trimming removed 1 base from V and 6 bases from J, with 16 bases in between. The germline V gene has CDR1 GTSNPN and CDR2 SVGIG (reference sequence). The CDR3 has 15 amino acids.

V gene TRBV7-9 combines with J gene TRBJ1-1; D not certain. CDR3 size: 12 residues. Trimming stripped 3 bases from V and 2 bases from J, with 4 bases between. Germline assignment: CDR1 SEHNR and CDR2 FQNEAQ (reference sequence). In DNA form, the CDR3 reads TGTGCCAGCAGCTTCTTTAACACTGAAGCTTTCTTT. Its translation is CASSFFNTEAFF.

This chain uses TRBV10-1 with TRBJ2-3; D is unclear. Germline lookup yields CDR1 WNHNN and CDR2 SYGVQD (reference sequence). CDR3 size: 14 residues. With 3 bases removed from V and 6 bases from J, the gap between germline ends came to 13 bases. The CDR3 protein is CASSERLVDDTQYF. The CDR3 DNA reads TGCGCCAGCAGTGAACGGCTAGTAGACGATACGCAGTATTTT.

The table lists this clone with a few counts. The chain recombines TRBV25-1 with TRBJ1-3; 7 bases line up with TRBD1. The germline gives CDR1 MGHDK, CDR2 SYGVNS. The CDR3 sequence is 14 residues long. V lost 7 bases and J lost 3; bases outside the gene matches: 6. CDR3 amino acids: CASTGQVNGNTIYF. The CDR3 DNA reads TGTGCCAGCACCGGACAGGTTAATGGAAACACCATATATTTT. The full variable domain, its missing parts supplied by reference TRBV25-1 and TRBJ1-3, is EADIYQTPRYLVIGTGKKITLECSQTMGHDKMYWYQQDPGMELHLIHYSYGVNSTEKGDLSSESTVSRIRTEHFPLTLESARPSHTSQYLCASTGQVNGNTIYFGEGSWLTVV.

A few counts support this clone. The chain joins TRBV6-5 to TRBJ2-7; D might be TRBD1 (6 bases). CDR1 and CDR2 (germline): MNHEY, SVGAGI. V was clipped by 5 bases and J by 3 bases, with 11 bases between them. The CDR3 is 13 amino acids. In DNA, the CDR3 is TGTGCCAGCAGTATTCAGGGACACTACGAGCAGTACTTC. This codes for CASSIQGHYEQYF.

The CDR3 nucleotides read TGCGCCAGCAATTCAGGGGACACTGAAGCTTTCTTT. Its translation: CASNSGDTEAFF. J is TRBJ1-1 and V is TRBV5-1, with D possibly being TRBD1 (6 bases). The CDR3 runs 12 residues. Trimming shortened V by 6 bases and J by 3 bases, and 9 bases separated the two germline ends. Germline V gene lookup returns CDR1 SGHRS and CDR2 YFSETQ.

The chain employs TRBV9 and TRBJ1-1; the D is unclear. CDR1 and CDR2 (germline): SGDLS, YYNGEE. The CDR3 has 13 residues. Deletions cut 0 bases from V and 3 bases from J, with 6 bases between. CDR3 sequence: CASSVGSYTEAFF. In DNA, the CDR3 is TGTGCCAGCAGCGTAGGTAGCTACACTGAAGCTTTCTTT.

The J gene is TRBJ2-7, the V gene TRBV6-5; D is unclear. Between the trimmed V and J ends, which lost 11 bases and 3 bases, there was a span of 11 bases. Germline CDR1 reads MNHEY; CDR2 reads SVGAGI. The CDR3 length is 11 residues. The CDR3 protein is CAAYSGYEQYF. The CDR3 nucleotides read TGTGCCGCCTACTCTGGCTACGAGCAGTACTTC.

The CDR3 nucleotides read TGTGCCAGCAGTCCAACGGGACTAGCGCCCCAAGAGACCCAGTACTTC. It codes for CASSPTGLAPQETQYF. The chain employs TRBV27 and TRBJ2-5; 10 bases fit TRBD2. J was trimmed by 1 base and V by 5 bases; bases with no gene match: 7. The CDR3 length is 16 residues. Per germline, CDR1 MNHEY and CDR2 SMNVEV (reference sequence).

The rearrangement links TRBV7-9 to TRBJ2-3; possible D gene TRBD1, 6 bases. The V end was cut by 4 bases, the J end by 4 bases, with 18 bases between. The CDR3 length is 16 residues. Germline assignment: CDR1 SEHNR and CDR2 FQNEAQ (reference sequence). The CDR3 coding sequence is TGTGCCAGCAGCTCAAAACAGGGAAGAGGGTCAGATACGCAGTATTTT. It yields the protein CASSSKQGRGSDTQYF.

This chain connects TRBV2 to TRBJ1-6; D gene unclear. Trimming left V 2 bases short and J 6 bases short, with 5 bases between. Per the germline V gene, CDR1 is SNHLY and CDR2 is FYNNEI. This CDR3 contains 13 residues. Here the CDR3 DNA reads TGTGCCAGCAGTGAAACAGTTAATTCACCCCTCCACTTT. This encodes CASSETVNSPLHF.

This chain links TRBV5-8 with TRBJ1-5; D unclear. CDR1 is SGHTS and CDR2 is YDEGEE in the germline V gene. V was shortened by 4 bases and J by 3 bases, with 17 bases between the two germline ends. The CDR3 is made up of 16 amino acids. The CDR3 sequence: CASSPEAAVDNQPQHF. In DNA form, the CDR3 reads TGTGCCAGCAGCCCGGAGGCTGCCGTGGACAATCAGCCCCAGCATTTT.

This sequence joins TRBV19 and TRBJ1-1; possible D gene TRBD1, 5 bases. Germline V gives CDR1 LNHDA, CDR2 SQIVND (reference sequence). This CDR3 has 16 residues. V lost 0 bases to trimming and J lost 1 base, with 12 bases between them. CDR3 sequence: CASSIEPDIGNTEAFF. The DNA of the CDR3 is TGTGCCAGTAGTATAGAGCCGGACATAGGGAACACTGAAGCTTTCTTT.

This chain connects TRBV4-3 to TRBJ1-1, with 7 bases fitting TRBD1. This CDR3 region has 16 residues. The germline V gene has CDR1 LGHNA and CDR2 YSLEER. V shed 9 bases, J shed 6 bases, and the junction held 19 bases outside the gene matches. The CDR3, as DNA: TGCGCCAGACGTTTCGGTAGACAGGGAGGTATGGCTGAAGCTTTCTTT. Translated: CARRFGRQGGMAEAFF.

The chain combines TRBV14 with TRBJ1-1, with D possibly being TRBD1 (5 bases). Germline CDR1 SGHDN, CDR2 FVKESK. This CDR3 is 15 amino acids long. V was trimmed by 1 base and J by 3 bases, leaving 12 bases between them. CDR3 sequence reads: CASSQVAGTHTEAFF. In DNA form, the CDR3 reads TGTGCCAGCAGCCAAGTAGCGGGGACCCACACTGAAGCTTTCTTT.

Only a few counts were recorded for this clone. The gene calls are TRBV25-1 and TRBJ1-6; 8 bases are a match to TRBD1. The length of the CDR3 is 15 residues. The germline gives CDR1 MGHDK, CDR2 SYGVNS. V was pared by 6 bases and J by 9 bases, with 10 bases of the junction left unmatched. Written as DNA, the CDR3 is TGTGCCAGCAGACGGACAGGGATCTTTGGTTCACCCCTCCACTTT. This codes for CASRRTGIFGSPLHF.

The CDR3 DNA follows: TGTGCCAGCAGTCCCGACAGGGGCCGTGGAAACACCATATATTTT. Translated, it gives CASSPDRGRGNTIYF. V and J are TRBV13 and TRBJ1-3; 8 nucleotides agree with TRBD1. Unmatched junction bases numbered 7, after V lost 6 bases and J lost 3 bases. The CDR3 is 15 amino acids. Germline lookup yields CDR1 PRHDT and CDR2 FYEKMQ (reference sequence).

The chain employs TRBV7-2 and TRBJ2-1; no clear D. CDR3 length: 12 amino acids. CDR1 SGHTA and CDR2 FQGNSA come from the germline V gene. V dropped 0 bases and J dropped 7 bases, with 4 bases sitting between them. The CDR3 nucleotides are TGTGCCAGCAGCTTAGCGCTAAATGAGCAGTTCTTC. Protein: CASSLALNEQFF.

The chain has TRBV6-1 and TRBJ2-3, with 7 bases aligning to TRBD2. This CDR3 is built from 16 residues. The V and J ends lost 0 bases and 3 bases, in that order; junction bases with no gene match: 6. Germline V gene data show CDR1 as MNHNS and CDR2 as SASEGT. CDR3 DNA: TGTGCCAGCAGTGAAGCTTTGGGGGGGATGACAGATACGCAGTATTTT. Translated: CASSEALGGMTDTQYF.